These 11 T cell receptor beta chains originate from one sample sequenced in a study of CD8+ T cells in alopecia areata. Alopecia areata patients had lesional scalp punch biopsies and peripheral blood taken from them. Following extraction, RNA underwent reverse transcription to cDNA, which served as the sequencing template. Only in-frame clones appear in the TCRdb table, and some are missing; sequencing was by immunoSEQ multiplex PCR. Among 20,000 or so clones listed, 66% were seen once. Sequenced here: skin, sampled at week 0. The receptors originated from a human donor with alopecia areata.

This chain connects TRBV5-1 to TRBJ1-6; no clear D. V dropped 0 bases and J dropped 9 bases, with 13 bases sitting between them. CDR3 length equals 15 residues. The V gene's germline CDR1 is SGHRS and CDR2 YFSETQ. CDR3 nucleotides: TGCGCCAGCAGCTTGGCTAGGACCGCCAGTTCACCCCTCCACTTT. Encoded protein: CASSLARTASSPLHF. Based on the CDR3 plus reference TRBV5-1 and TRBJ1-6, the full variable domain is KAGVTQTPRYLIKTRGQQVTLSCSPISGHRSVSWYQQTPGQGLQFLFEYFSETQRNKGNFPGRFSGRQFSNSRSEMNVSTLELGDSALYLCASSLARTASSPLHFGNGTRLTVT.

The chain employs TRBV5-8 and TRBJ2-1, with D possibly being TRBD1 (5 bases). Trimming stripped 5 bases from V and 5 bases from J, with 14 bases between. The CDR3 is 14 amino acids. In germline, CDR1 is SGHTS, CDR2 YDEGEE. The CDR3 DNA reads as TGTGCCAGCAGTTGGGCAGGGTCCAACAATGAGCAGTTCTTC. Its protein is CASSWAGSNNEQFF.

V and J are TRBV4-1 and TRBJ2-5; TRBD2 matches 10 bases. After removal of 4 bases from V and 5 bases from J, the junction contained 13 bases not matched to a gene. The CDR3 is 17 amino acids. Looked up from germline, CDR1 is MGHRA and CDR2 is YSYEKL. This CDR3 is CASSPLSGTSVGETQYF. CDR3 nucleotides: TGCGCCAGCAGCCCACTCTCTGGGACTAGCGTTGGTGAGACCCAGTACTTC.

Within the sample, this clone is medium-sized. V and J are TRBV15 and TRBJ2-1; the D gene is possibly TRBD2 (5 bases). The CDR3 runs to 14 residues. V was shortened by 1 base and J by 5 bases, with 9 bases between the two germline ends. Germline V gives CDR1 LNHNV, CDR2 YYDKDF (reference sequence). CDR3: CATSRVTGDNEQFF. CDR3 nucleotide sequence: TGTGCCACCAGCAGAGTAACCGGGGACAATGAGCAGTTCTTC.

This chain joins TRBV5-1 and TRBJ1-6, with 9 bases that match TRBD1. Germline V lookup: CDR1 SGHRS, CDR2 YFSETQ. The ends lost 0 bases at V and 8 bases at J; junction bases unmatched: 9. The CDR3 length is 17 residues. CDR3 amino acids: CASSLEGQGRPDSPLHF. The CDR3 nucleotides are TGCGCCAGCAGCTTGGAAGGACAGGGGCGGCCTGATTCACCCCTCCACTTT.

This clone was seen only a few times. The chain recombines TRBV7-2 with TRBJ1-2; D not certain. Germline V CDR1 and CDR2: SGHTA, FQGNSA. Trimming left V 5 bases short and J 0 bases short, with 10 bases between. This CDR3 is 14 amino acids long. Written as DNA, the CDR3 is TGTGCCAGCAGCCCCACCGGTACTAACTATGGCTACACCTTC. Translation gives CASSPTGTNYGYTF.

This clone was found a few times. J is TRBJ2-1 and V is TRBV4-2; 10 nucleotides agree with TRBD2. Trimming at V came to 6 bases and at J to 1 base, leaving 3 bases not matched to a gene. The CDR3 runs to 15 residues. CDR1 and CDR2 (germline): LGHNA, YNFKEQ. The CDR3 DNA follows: TGTGCCAGCAGAGTAGCGGGGGGTTCCTACAATGAGCAGTTCTTC. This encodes CASRVAGGSYNEQFF.

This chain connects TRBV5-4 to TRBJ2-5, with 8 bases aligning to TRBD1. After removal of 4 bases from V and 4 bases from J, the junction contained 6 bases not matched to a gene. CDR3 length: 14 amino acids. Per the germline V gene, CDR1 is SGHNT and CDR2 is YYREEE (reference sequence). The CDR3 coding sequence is TGTGCCAGCAGCCCACAGGGGGTAGGAGAGACCCAGTACTTC. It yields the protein CASSPQGVGETQYF.

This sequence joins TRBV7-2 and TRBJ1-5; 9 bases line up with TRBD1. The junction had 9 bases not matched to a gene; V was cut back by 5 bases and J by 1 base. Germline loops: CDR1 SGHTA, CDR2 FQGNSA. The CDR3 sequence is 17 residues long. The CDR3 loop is CASSQVVGQGSNQPQHF. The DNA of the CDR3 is TGTGCCAGCAGCCAAGTAGTGGGACAGGGAAGCAATCAGCCCCAGCATTTT.

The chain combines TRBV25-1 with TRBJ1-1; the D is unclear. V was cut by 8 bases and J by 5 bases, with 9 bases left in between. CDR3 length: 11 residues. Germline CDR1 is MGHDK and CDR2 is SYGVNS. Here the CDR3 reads CASVRLTEAFF. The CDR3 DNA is TGTGCCAGCGTTAGACTGACTGAAGCTTTCTTT.

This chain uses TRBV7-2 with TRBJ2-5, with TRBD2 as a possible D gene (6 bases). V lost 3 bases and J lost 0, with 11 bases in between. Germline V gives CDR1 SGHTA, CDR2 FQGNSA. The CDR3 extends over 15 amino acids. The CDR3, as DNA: TGTGCCAGCAGCTTGGCCGGGGGATACCAAGAGACCCAGTACTTC. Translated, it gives CASSLAGGYQETQYF.